Listed below are T cell receptor beta chains from one sample, sequenced in a study of T cell responses to AZD1222 COVID-19 vaccine. Here immunoSEQ multiplex PCR was the method, and the copy in TCRdb shows in-frame clones only, minus some. This table holds roughly 120,000 clones, 80% to 90% found once. Sequences were derived from peripheral blood, sampled on day 0 of AZD1222 vaccination. The receptors originated from an adult in good health. Both conserved end residues are part of each CDR3. Fields, in order: J gene, D gene, clone size, V gene, CDR3 protein, CDR3 DNA. The D gene is left open where the match is weak. Not every row has a clone size; where given, it reads once, few, many or a size class.

j_gene: TRBJ2-3; d_gene: -; abundance: -; v_gene: TRBV6-5; CDR3aa: CASRILGNTQYF; CDR3nt: TGTGCCAGCAGGATACTAGGGAATACGCAGTATTTT
j_gene: TRBJ1-1; d_gene: TRBD1; abundance: -; v_gene: TRBV2; CDR3aa: CASSEQGQGMNTEAFF; CDR3nt: TGTGCCAGCAGTGAGCAGGGACAGGGAATGAACACTGAAGCTTTCTTT
j_gene: TRBJ1-1; d_gene: -; abundance: -; v_gene: TRBV7-9; CDR3aa: CASSPDTEAFF; CDR3nt: TGTGCCAGCAGCCCCGACACTGAAGCTTTCTTT
j_gene: TRBJ1-2; d_gene: TRBD1; abundance: -; v_gene: TRBV30; CDR3aa: CAWSPDRNVYGYTF; CDR3nt: TGTGCCTGGAGCCCGGACAGGAACGTCTATGGCTACACCTTC
j_gene: TRBJ1-5; d_gene: TRBD1; abundance: once; v_gene: TRBV28; CDR3aa: CASSSGTGYFNQPQHF; CDR3nt: TGTGCCAGCAGTTCCGGGACAGGGTATTTCAATCAGCCCCAGCATTTT
j_gene: TRBJ2-7; d_gene: TRBD2; abundance: -; v_gene: TRBV7-6; CDR3aa: CASSVSGGDTYEQYF; CDR3nt: TGTGCCAGCAGCGTTAGCGGGGGGGATACGTACGAGCAGTACTTC
j_gene: TRBJ2-7; d_gene: TRBD2; abundance: once; v_gene: TRBV6-6; CDR3aa: CASSYFPSGEQYF; CDR3nt: TGTGCCAGCAGTTACTTTCCTAGCGGAGAGCAGTACTTC
j_gene: TRBJ1-4; d_gene: TRBD1; abundance: -; v_gene: TRBV9; CDR3aa: CASARGSSNEKLFF; CDR3nt: TGTGCCAGCGCCAGGGGGAGCTCTAATGAAAAACTGTTTTTT
j_gene: TRBJ2-3; d_gene: TRBD1; abundance: few; v_gene: TRBV5-1; CDR3aa: CASSWTGETSTDTQYF; CDR3nt: TGCGCCAGCAGCTGGACAGGGGAAACTAGCACAGATACGCAGTATTTT
j_gene: TRBJ2-3; d_gene: -; abundance: -; v_gene: TRBV30; CDR3aa: CAWSLGGTLTDTQYF; CDR3nt: TGTGCCTGGAGTTTAGGGGGAACCCTCACAGATACGCAGTATTTT
j_gene: TRBJ1-1; d_gene: -; abundance: -; v_gene: TRBV5-6; CDR3aa: CASSLPGQMNTEAFF; CDR3nt: TGTGCCAGCAGCTTACCCGGACAGATGAACACTGAAGCTTTCTTT
j_gene: TRBJ1-5; d_gene: -; abundance: few; v_gene: TRBV2; CDR3aa: CASRRRSDTNQPQHF; CDR3nt: TGTGCCAGCAGACGCCGAAGCGACACAAATCAGCCCCAGCATTTT
j_gene: TRBJ2-7; d_gene: -; abundance: once; v_gene: TRBV7-9; CDR3aa: CASSLVAKTVYPYEQYF; CDR3nt: TGTGCCAGCAGCTTAGTGGCGAAAACAGTATATCCCTACGAGCAGTACTTC